These 24 T cell receptor beta chains came from one sample sequenced in a study of response to subunit inactivated influenza vaccine. MiXCR, applied by TCRdb to the RT-PCR reads, yields one record per CDR3 protein. The data hold roughly 550,000 distinct CDR3 sequences, with 20% to 25% observed a single time. These data were likewise used in another study, on T cells expressing NK-cell markers. That work contributes: With UMIs, 5'RACE template switching was used to make TCR beta cDNA.

The specimen comprised CD4+ T cells sorted from PBMCs, sampled less than 13 days after vaccination. These receptors originate from a man aged 50 to 60 who received an inactivated influenza vaccine.

The chain joins TRBV5-1 to TRBJ1-6; D might be TRBD1 (5 bases). The CDR3 covers 15 residues. Germline loops: CDR1 SGHRS, CDR2 YFSETQ. V lost 3 bases to trimming and J lost 6 bases, with 13 bases between them. CDR3 bases: TGCGCCAGCAGCTCAGGGTCAGGGTTTAATTCACCCCTCCACTTT. Protein product: CASSSGSGFNSPLHF.

The J gene is TRBJ2-5, the V gene TRBV6-1; 9 nucleotides agree with TRBD1. Trimming cost V 6 bases and J 3 bases; bases outside gene matches: 11. Germline-derived CDR1 and CDR2 are MNHNS and SASEGT. The CDR3 runs 16 residues. CDR3 coding DNA: TGTGCCAGCAGCCGCACTCCCGGGACAGGGAAAGAGACCCAGTACTTC. This encodes CASSRTPGTGKETQYF.

This chain links TRBV19 with TRBJ1-1; tentative D call: TRBD1 (5 bases). The V gene lost 3 bases and the J gene lost 3 bases, with 23 bases spanning the gap. Germline V gene sequence: CDR1 LNHDA, CDR2 SQIVND (reference sequence). The CDR3 is 18 amino acids. This CDR3 is CASSIGLGPRSRDTEAFF. CDR3 in DNA: TGTGCCAGTAGTATCGGGCTGGGGCCCCGGTCCAGGGACACTGAAGCTTTCTTT.

The genes are TRBV10-3 and TRBJ2-3, with 8 bases aligning to TRBD1. CDR1 ENHRY and CDR2 SYGVKD come from the germline V gene. With V trimmed by 10 bases and J by 1 base, 1 base remained unmatched. The CDR3 covers 12 residues. The CDR3 sequence: CATDRGTDTQYF. The CDR3, as DNA: TGTGCCACGGACAGGGGCACAGATACGCAGTATTTT.

This clonotype has just a few counts. This chain uses TRBV4-1 with TRBJ2-3, with TRBD2 as a possible D gene (5 bases). This CDR3 spans 16 amino acids. Per germline, CDR1 MGHRA and CDR2 YSYEKL. V shed 0 bases and J shed 6 bases, with 16 bases lying between them. The CDR3 loop reads CASSQDEGAPLDTQYF. DNA of the CDR3: TGCGCCAGCAGCCAAGATGAGGGAGCCCCTTTGGATACGCAGTATTTT.

This clonotype was seen more than once but under ten times. The chain employs TRBV20-1 and TRBJ2-1, with D perhaps matching TRBD1 or TRBD2 (6 bases each). Germline loops: CDR1 DFQATT, CDR2 SNEGSKA (reference sequence). This CDR3 spans 15 amino acids. V lost 2 bases and J lost 9, with 20 bases in between. For the CDR3, the DNA is TGCAGTGCTAGAAGAGGGGACATACTAGCAGCTGAGCAGTTCTTC. Protein sequence: CSARRGDILAAEQFF.

This clonotype was seen more than once but under ten times. V and J are TRBV7-8 and TRBJ2-7; possible D gene TRBD2, 5 bases. Germline assignment: CDR1 SGHVS and CDR2 FQNEAQ. V lost 5 bases and J 2 bases, leaving 16 bases between the germline ends. CDR3 length: 15 residues. CDR3 DNA sequence: TGTGCCAGCAGCCACGGGTTTCCGAGGGCCTACGAGCAGTACTTC. This encodes CASSHGFPRAYEQYF.

This clonotype was seen only a few times. This rearrangement joins TRBV29-1 to TRBJ2-7; D possibly matches TRBD1 or TRBD2 (5 bases each). V lost 7 bases and J lost 8, with 15 bases in between. Germline loops: CDR1 SQVTM, CDR2 ANQGSEA. This CDR3 comprises 11 residues. CDR3 region: CSAGDRSKQYF. CDR3 coding DNA: TGCAGCGCCGGGGACCGCTCAAAGCAGTACTTC.

This clonotype was recorded a few times. J is TRBJ2-2 and V is TRBV7-3; D is possibly TRBD2 (5 bases). The CDR3 has 15 amino acids. V was pared by 0 bases and J by 5 bases, with 10 bases between. The germline gives CDR1 SGHTA, CDR2 FQGTGA. The CDR3 loop is CASSLTRTGTGELFF. For the CDR3, the DNA is TGTGCCAGCAGCTTAACCCGGACGGGGACCGGGGAGCTGTTTTTT.

Only a few counts were recorded for this clonotype. The V and J genes are TRBV6-1 and TRBJ2-3, with D perhaps TRBD2 (6 bases). Per germline, CDR1 MNHNS and CDR2 SASEGT. The CDR3 loop spans 15 amino acids. Trimming left V 9 bases short and J 2 bases short, with 18 bases between. Here the CDR3 DNA reads TGTGCCAGACTTGGACGGACGCGGGACACAGATACGCAGTATTTT. This codes for CARLGRTRDTDTQYF.

The J gene is TRBJ2-3, the V gene TRBV28, with TRBD2 matching over 9 bases. CDR3 length: 15 amino acids. The trim removed 10 bases at V and 6 bases at J, leaving 14 bases unmatched. The germline gives CDR1 MDHEN, CDR2 SYDVKM. DNA for the CDR3: TGTGCCATCCTTAGCGGGAGCGCGGCCTCCGATACGCAGTATTTT. Protein: CAILSGSAASDTQYF.

V is TRBV5-6 and J is TRBJ2-3; no clear D gene. V was pared by 3 bases and J by 8 bases, with 7 bases between. The CDR3 loop spans 11 amino acids. Germline assignment: CDR1 SGHDT and CDR2 YYEEEE. CDR3 sequence (DNA): TGTGCCAGCAGCTCGACTCCTACGCAGTATTTT. It codes for CASSSTPTQYF.

This clonotype was seen only a few times. V gene TRBV12-3 or TRBV12-4 combines with J gene TRBJ2-1, with a tentative D call TRBD2 (6 bases). This CDR3 region has 16 residues. Trimming took 6 bases from V and 3 from J, leaving 18 bases between them. This CDR3 is CASSTGTRGGYNEQFF. CDR3 nucleotides: TGTGCCAGCAGCACCGGGACCCGGGGAGGCTACAATGAGCAGTTCTTC.

This clonotype was counted only a few times. The chain uses TRBV4-1 and TRBJ2-5; D not resolved. V was trimmed by 4 bases and J by 4 bases, leaving 13 bases between them. CDR1 MGHRA and CDR2 YSYEKL come from the germline V gene. This CDR3 comprises 14 residues. The CDR3 nucleotides read TGCGCCAGCAGCCTGAGTAATACTCGAGAGACCCAGTACTTC. Its translation: CASSLSNTRETQYF.

The chain combines TRBV7-2 with TRBJ2-7; TRBD1 agrees at 7 bases. The ends lost 2 bases at V and 2 bases at J; junction bases unmatched: 3. Germline assignment: CDR1 SGHTA and CDR2 FQGNSA. This CDR3 spans 14 amino acids. This chain's CDR3 is CASSLRQGTYEQYF. CDR3 DNA: TGTGCCAGCAGCTTACGACAGGGCACCTACGAGCAGTACTTC.

This clonotype has only a few counts. The gene calls are TRBV28 and TRBJ2-5, with 10 bases lining up with TRBD2. CDR3 length equals 16 residues. The trim removed 7 bases at V and 4 bases at J, leaving 12 bases unmatched. Germline lookup yields CDR1 MDHEN and CDR2 SYDVKM. The CDR3, as DNA: TGTGCCAGCACTTTGGTGGGGCTAGCGGGAGTAGAGACCCAGTACTTC. Protein sequence: CASTLVGLAGVETQYF.

This clonotype has just a few counts. The rearrangement uses TRBV12-3 or TRBV12-4 and TRBJ2-3; a possible D gene is TRBD1 (5 bases). This CDR3 comprises 15 residues. Trimming removed 3 bases from V and 3 bases from J, with 13 bases in between. Written as DNA, the CDR3 is TGTGCCAGCAGTTTTGGCGACAGCTATACAGATACGCAGTATTTT. Protein: CASSFGDSYTDTQYF.

This clonotype was observed once. The V and J genes are TRBV20-1 and TRBJ2-5, with no clear D. Trimming left V 6 bases short and J 6 bases short, with 14 bases between. Per the germline V gene, CDR1 is DFQATT and CDR2 is SNEGSKA (reference sequence). The length of the CDR3 is 12 residues. CDR3 coding DNA: TGCAGTGCCCATATTAGCCTGCAGACCCAGTACTTC. Translation: CSAHISLQTQYF.

The chain recombines TRBV7-6 with TRBJ2-1, with TRBD2 as a possible D gene (6 bases). Germline loops: CDR1 SGHVS, CDR2 FNYEAQ. This CDR3 region has 16 residues. The V end was cut by 5 bases, the J end by 4 bases, with 18 bases between. This CDR3 reads CASSPTPASEYNEQFF. CDR3 bases: TGTGCCAGCAGCCCTACGCCGGCTAGCGAGTACAATGAGCAGTTCTTC.

The V gene is TRBV4-1, the J gene TRBJ2-3; D is perhaps TRBD2 (6 bases). Trimming shortened V by 1 base and J by 0 bases, and 11 bases separated the two germline ends. The CDR3 contains 16 residues. Per the germline V gene, CDR1 is MGHRA and CDR2 is YSYEKL. CDR3 sequence (DNA): TGCGCCAGCAGCCAAGTCTCGCGGGGAAGCACAGATACGCAGTATTTT. This encodes CASSQVSRGSTDTQYF.

The chain is built from TRBV12-3 or TRBV12-4 and TRBJ1-6, with D tentatively TRBD1 (6 bases). Between the trimmed V and J ends, which lost 7 bases and 5 bases, there was a span of 15 bases. This CDR3 is built from 15 residues. The CDR3 protein is CASTLQGADNSPLHF. CDR3 DNA: TGTGCCAGCACCTTACAGGGAGCCGATAATTCACCCCTCCACTTT.

V usage is TRBV20-1 and J usage is TRBJ1-3; D is ambiguous. The germline gives CDR1 DFQATT, CDR2 SNEGSKA (reference sequence). Deletions cut 2 bases from V and 0 bases from J, with 5 bases between. This CDR3 is built from 13 residues. The CDR3 sequence is CSARKASGNTIYF. Here the CDR3 DNA reads TGCAGTGCTAGAAAGGCCTCTGGAAACACCATATATTTT.

This clonotype was counted only a few times. The V call is TRBV5-1, the J call TRBJ2-1; D may correspond to TRBD1 or TRBD2 (6 bases each). V was pared by 3 bases and J by 4 bases, with 17 bases between. The CDR3 runs 16 residues. Germline CDR1 SGHRS, CDR2 YFSETQ. This CDR3 reads CASSSRGRRYYNEQFF. The CDR3 DNA is TGCGCCAGCAGCTCCCGGGGGCGTCGCTATTACAATGAGCAGTTCTTC.

The chain has TRBV30 and TRBJ1-1, with D unresolved. The CDR3 runs 15 residues. V lost 5 bases and J lost 1, with 17 bases in between. Per germline, CDR1 GTSNPN and CDR2 SVGIG (reference sequence). The CDR3 reads CAWGGLPNGNTEAFF. The CDR3 DNA reads TGTGCCTGGGGTGGACTTCCGAACGGGAACACTGAAGCTTTCTTT.